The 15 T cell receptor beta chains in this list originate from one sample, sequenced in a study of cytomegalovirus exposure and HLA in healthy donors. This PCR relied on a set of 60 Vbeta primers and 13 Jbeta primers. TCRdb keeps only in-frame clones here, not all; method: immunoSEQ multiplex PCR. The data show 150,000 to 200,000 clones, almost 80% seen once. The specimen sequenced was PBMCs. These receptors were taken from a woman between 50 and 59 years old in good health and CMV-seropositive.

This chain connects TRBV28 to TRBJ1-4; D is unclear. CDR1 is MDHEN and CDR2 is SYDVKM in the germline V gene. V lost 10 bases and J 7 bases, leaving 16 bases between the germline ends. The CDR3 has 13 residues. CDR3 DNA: TGTGCCATCTCGACCCAGGTTGGTGAAAAACTGTTTTTT. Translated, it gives CAISTQVGEKLFF.

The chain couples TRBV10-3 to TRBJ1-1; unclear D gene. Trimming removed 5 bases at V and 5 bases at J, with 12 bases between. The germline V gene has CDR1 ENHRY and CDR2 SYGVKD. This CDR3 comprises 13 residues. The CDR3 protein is CAISSRTETEAFF. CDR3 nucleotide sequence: TGTGCCATCAGTTCTCGAACGGAGACTGAAGCTTTCTTT.

The chain's CDR3 is CASSEGGGSGETQYF. The CDR3 DNA sequence: TGTGCCAGCAGTGAAGGAGGAGGTAGCGGCGAGACCCAGTACTTC. V gene TRBV6-1 combines with J gene TRBJ2-5, with D maybe TRBD2 (6 bases). The CDR3 has 15 amino acids. V lost 1 base to trimming and J lost 5 bases, with 14 bases between them. From germline, CDR1 is MNHNS and CDR2 SASEGT.

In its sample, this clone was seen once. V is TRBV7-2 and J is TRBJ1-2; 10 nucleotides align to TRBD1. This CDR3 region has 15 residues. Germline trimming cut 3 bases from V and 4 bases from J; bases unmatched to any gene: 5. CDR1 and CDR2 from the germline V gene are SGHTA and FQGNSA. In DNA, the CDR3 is TGTGCCAGCAGCTTCAGGACAGGGGGAATCTATGGCTACACCTTC. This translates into CASSFRTGGIYGYTF.

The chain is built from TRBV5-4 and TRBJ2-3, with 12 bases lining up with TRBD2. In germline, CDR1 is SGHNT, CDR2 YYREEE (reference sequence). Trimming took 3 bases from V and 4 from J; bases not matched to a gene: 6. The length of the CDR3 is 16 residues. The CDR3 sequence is CASSSGGLAGADTQYF. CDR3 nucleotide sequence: TGTGCCAGCAGCTCGGGGGGACTAGCGGGCGCAGATACGCAGTATTTT.

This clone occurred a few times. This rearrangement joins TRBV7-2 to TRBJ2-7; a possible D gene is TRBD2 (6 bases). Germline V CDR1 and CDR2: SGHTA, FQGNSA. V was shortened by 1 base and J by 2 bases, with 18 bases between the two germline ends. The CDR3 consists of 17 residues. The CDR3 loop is CASSLDFGGTRPYEQYF. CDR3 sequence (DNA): TGTGCCAGCAGCTTAGATTTTGGCGGGACCCGTCCCTACGAGCAGTACTTC.

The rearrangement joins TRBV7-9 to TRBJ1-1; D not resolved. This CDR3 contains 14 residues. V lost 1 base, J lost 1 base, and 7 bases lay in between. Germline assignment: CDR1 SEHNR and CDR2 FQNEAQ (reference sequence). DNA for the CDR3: TGTGCCAGCAGCTTAGGAGCCCAGAACACTGAAGCTTTCTTT. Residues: CASSLGAQNTEAFF.

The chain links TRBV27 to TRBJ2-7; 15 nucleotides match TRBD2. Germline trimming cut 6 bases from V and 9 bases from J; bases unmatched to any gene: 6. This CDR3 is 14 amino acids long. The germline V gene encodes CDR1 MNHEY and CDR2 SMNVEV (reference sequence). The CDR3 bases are TGTGCCAGCAGCTGGACTAGCGGGAGGGAGGCGCAGTACTTC. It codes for CASSWTSGREAQYF.

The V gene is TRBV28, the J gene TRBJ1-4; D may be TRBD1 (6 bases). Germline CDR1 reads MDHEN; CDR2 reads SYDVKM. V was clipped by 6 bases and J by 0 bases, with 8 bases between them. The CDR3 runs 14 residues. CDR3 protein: CASRRTATNEKLFF. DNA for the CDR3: TGTGCCAGCAGGCGGACAGCAACTAATGAAAAACTGTTTTTT.

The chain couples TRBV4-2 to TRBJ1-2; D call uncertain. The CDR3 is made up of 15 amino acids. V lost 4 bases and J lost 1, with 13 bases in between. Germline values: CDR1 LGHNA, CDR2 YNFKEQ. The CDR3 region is CASSPNFVLNYGYTF. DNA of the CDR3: TGTGCCAGCAGCCCAAACTTCGTCCTTAACTATGGCTACACCTTC.

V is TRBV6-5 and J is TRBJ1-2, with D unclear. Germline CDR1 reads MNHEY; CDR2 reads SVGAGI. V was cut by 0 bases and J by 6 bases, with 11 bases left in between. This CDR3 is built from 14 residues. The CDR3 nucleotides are TGTGCCAGCAGTTACTCATCGGGGTTGGATGGCTACACCTTC. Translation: CASSYSSGLDGYTF.

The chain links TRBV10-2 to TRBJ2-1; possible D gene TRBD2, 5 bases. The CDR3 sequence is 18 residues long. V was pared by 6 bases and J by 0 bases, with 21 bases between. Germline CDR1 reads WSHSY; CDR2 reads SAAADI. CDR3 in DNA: TGCGCCAGCAGATCCCCCCGGAGCTCGGGGAGCTCCTACAATGAGCAGTTCTTC. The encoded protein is CASRSPRSSGSSYNEQFF.

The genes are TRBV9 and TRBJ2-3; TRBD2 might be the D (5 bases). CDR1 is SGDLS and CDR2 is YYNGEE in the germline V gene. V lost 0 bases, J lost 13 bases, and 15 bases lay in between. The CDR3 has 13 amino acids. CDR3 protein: CASSVAEGRWEYF. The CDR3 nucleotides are TGTGCCAGCAGCGTAGCTGAGGGAAGGTGGGAGTATTTT. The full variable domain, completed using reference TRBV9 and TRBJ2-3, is DSGVTQTPKHLITATGQRVTLRCSPRSGDLSVYWYQQSLDQGLQFLIQYYNGEERAKGNILERFSAQQFPDLHSELNLSSLELGDSALYFCASSVAEGRWEYFGPGTRLTVL.

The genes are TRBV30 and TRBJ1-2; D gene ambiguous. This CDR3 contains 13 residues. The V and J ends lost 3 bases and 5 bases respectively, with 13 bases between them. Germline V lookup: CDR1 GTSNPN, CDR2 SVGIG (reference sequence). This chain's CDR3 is CAWSPAVRYGYTF. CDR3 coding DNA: TGTGCCTGGAGCCCCGCGGTGAGGTATGGCTACACCTTC.

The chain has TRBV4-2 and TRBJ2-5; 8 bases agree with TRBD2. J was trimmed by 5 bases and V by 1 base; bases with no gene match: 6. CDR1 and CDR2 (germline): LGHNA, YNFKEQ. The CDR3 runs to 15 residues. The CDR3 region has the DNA TGTGCCAGCAGCCAAGCAGCGGGAGATGTGGAGACCCAGTACTTC. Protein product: CASSQAAGDVETQYF.